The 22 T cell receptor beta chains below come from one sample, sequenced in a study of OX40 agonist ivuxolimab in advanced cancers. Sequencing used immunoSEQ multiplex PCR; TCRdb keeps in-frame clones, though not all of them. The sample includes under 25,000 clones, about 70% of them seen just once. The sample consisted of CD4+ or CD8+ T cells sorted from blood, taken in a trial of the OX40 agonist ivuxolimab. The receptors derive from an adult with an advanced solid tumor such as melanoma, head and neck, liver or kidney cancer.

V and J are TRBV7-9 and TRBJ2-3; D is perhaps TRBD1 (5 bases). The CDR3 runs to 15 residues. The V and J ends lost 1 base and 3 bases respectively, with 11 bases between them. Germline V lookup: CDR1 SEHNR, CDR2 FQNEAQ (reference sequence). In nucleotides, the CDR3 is TGTGCCAGCAGCTTAGAGGGGCTTGGGACAGATACGCAGTATTTT. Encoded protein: CASSLEGLGTDTQYF.

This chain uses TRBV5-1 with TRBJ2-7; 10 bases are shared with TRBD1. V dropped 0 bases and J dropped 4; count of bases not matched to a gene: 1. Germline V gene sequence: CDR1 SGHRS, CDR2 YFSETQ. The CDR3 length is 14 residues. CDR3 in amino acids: CASSLGTGGYEQYF. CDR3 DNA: TGCGCCAGCAGCTTGGGGACAGGGGGATACGAGCAGTACTTC. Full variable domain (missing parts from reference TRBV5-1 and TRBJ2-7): KAGVTQTPRYLIKTRGQQVTLSCSPISGHRSVSWYQQTPGQGLQFLFEYFSETQRNKGNFPGRFSGRQFSNSRSEMNVSTLELGDSALYLCASSLGTGGYEQYFGPGTRLTVT.

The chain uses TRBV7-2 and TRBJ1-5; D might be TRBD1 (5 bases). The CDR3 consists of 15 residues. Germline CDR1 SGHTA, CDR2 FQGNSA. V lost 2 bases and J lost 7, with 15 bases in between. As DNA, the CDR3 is TGTGCCAGCAGCTTATTCGGGGCAGGGAGGCAGCCCCAGCATTTT. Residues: CASSLFGAGRQPQHF.

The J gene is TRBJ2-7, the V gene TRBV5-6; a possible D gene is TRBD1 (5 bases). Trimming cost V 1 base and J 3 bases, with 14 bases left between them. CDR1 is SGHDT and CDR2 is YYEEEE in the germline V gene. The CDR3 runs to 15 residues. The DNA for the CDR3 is TGTGCCAGCAGCTTGTACAGGCTTGTCGGCTACGAGCAGTACTTC. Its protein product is CASSLYRLVGYEQYF.

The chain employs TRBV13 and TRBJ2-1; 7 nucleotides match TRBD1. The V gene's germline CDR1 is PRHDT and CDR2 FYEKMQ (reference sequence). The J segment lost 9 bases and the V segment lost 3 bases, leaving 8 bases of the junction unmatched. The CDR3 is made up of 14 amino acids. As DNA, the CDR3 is TGTGCCAGCAGCTTTGGTCGAGGGGGCGGTGAGCAGTTCTTC. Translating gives CASSFGRGGGEQFF.

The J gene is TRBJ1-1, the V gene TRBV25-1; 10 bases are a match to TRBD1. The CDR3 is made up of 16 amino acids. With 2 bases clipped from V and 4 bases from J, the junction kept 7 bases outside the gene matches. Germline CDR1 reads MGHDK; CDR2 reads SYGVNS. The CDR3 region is CASSEPGDRGGTEAFF. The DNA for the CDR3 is TGTGCCAGCAGTGAACCCGGGGACAGGGGCGGCACTGAAGCTTTCTTT. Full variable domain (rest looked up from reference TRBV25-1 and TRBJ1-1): EADIYQTPRYLVIGTGKKITLECSQTMGHDKMYWYQQDPGMELHLIHYSYGVNSTEKGDLSSESTVSRIRTEHFPLTLESARPSHTSQYLCASSEPGDRGGTEAFFGQGTRLTVV.

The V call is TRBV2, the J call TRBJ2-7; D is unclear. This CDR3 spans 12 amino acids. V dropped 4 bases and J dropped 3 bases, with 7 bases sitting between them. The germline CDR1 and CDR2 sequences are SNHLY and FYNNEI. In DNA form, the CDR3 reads TGTGCCAGCAGTGGAATCGACTACGAGCAGTACTTC. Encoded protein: CASSGIDYEQYF.

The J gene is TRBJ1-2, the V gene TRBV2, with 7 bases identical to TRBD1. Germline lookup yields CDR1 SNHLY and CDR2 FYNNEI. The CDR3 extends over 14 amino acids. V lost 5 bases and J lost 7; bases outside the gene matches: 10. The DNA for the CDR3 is TGTGCCAGCAGTACCGCGACAGGGTTGGGTGGCTACACCTTC. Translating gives CASSTATGLGGYTF.

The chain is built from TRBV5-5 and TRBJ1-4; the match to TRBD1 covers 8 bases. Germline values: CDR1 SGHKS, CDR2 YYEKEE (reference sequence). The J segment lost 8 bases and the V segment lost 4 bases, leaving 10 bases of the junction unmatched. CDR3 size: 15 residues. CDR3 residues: CASSIGQGTREKLFF. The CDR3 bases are TGTGCCAGCAGCATCGGACAGGGTACTCGGGAAAAACTGTTTTTT.

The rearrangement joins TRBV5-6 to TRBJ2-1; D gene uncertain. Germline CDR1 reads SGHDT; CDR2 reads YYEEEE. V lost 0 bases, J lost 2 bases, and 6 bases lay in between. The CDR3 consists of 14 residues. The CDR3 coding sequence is TGTGCCAGCAGCTTGGAATCTCCCTACAATGAGCAGTTCTTC. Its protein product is CASSLESPYNEQFF.

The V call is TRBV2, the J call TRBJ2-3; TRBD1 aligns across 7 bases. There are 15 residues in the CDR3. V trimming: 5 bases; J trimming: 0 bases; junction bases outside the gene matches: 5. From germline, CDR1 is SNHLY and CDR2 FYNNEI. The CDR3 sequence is CASSSGTASTDTQYF. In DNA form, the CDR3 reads TGTGCCAGCAGTTCCGGGACAGCTAGCACAGATACGCAGTATTTT.

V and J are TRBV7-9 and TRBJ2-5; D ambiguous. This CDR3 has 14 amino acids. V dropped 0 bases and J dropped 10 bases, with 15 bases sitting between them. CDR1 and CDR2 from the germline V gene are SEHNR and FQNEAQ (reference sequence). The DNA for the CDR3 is TGTGCCAGCAGCTTAGCCTATGGACGGCCTTTCCAGTACTTC. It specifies CASSLAYGRPFQYF.

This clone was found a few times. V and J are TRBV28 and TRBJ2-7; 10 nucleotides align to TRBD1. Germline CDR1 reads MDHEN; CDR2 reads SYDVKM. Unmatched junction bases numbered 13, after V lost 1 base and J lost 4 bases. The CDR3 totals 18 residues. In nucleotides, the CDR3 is TGTGCCAGCAGTTTATTTAGCTTAAGGGACAGGGGTCGATACGAGCAGTACTTC. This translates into CASSLFSLRDRGRYEQYF. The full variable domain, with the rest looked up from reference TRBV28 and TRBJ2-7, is DVKVTQSSRYLVKRTGEKVFLECVQDMDHENMFWYRQDPGLGLRLIYFSYDVKMKEKGDIPEGYSVSREKKERFSLILESASTNQTSMYLCASSLFSLRDRGRYEQYFGPGTRLTVT.

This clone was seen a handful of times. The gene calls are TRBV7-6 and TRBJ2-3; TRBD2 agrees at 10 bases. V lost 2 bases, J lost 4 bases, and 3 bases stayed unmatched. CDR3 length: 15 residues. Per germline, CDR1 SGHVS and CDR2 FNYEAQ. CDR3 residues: CASSLSSGRADTQYF. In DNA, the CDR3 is TGTGCCAGCAGCTTATCCAGCGGGAGGGCAGATACGCAGTATTTT.

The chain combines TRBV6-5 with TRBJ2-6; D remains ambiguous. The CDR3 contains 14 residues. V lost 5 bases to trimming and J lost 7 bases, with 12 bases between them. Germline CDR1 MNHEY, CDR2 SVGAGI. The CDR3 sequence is CASSPPSAANVLTF. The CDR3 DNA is TGTGCCAGCAGTCCCCCCTCTGCTGCCAACGTCCTGACTTTC.

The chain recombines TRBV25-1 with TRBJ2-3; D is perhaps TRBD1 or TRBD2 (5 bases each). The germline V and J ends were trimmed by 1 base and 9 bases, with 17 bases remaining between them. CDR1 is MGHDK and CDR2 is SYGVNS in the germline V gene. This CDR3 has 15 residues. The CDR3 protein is CASSEWGKTQGTQYF. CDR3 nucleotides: TGTGCCAGCAGTGAATGGGGGAAGACCCAAGGGACGCAGTATTTT.

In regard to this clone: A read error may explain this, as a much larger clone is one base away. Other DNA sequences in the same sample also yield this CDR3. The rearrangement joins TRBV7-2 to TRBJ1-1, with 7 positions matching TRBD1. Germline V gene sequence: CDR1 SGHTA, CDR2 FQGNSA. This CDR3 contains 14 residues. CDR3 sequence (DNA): TGCGCCAGCAGCTGGGGACAGTTTGGGGCTGAAGCTTTCTTT. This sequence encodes CASSWGQFGAEAFF.

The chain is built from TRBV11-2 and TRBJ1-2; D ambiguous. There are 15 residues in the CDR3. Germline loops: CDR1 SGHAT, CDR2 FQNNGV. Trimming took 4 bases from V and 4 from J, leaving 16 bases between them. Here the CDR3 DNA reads TGTGCCAGCAGCTACCGGGCTAACCGGGGCTATGGCTACACCTTC. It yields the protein CASSYRANRGYGYTF. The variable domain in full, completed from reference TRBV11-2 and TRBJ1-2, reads EAGVAQSPRYKIIEKRQSVAFWCNPISGHATLYWYQQILGQGPKLLIQFQNNGVVDDSQLPKDRFSAERLKGVDSTLKIQPAKLEDSAVYLCASSYRANRGYGYTFGSGTRLTVV.

CDR3 protein: CASSLGQGQETQYF. DNA for the CDR3: TGCGCCAGCAGCCTTGGACAGGGACAAGAGACCCAGTACTTC. V is TRBV5-1 and J is TRBJ2-5, with 8 bases aligning to TRBD1. V shed 4 bases, J shed 2 bases, and the junction held 4 bases outside the gene matches. This CDR3 has 14 amino acids. Per germline, CDR1 SGHRS and CDR2 YFSETQ.

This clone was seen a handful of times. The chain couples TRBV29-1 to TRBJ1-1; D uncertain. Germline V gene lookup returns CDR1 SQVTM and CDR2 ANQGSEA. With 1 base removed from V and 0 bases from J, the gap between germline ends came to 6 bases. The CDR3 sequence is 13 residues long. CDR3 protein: CSVEGRVNTEAFF. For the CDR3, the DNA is TGCAGCGTTGAAGGGAGGGTGAACACTGAAGCTTTCTTT. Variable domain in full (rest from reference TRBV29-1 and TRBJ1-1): SAVISQKPSRDICQRGTSLTIQCQVDSQVTMMFWYRQQPGQSLTLIATANQGSEATYESGFVIDKFPISRPNLTFSTLTVSNMSPEDSSIYLCSVEGRVNTEAFFGQGTRLTVV.

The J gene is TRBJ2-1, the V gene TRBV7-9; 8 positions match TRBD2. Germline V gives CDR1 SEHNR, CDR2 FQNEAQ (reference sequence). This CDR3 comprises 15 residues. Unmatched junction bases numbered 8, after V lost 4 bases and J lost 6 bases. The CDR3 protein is CASSSLAGILNEQFF. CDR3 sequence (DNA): TGTGCCAGCAGCTCCTTAGCGGGAATCCTCAATGAGCAGTTCTTC.

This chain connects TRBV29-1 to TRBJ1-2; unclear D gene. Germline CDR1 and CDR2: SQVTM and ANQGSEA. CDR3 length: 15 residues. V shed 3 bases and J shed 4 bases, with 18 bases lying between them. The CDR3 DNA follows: TGCAGCGTTGATGTTGGGGATCGAGGGAGCTATGGCTACACCTTC. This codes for CSVDVGDRGSYGYTF.